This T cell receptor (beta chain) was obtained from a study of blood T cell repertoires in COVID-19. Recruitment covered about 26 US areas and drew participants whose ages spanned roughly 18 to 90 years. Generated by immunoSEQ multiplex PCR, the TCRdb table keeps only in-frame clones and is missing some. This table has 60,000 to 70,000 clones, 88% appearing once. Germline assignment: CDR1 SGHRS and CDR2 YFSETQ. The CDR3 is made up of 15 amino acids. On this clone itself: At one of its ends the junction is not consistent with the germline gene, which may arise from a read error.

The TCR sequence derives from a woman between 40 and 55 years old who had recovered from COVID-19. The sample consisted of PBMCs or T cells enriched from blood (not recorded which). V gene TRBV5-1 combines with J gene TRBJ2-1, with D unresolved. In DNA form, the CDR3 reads TGCGCCAGCAGCTTGGGCCCTAACTCCAACAATGAGCAGTTCTTC. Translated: CASSLGPNSNNEQFF.